Below, 20 T cell receptor beta chains from the same sample are listed, as sequenced in a study of T cells expressing NK-cell markers. Reprocessing the 5' RACE reads, TCRdb reports a single entry for every CDR3 protein and omits DNA. The table lists roughly 150,000 distinct CDR3 sequences. The sequenced sample consisted of blood T cells: a sorted CD56 or NKG2C T cell subset, CD4+ or CD8+ T cells, or bulk PBMC T cells (not recorded which). The source is a man aged 18 to 70 in good health.

The chain uses TRBV28 and TRBJ2-7; no DNA is available, so the TRBD1 call from TCRdb remains unchecked. Germline lookup yields CDR1 MDHEN and CDR2 SYDVKM. The CDR3 has 15 amino acids. CDR3 sequence: CASSLRGSGAGEQYF.

This sequence joins TRBV19 and TRBJ1-2. This CDR3 is built from 11 residues. Germline V lookup: CDR1 LNHDA, CDR2 SQIVND (reference sequence). CDR3 amino acids: CASRYGGGYTF.

The chain links TRBV6-1 to TRBJ2-3; TCRdb's D call, TRBD1, is unchecked because there is no DNA. The CDR3 extends over 16 amino acids. Germline lookup yields CDR1 MNHNS and CDR2 SASEGT. The CDR3 loop is CASSEVYRGRDDTQYF.

The chain carries TRBV6-1 and TRBJ2-1. Germline CDR1 and CDR2: MNHNS and SASEGT. This CDR3 spans 16 amino acids. The chain's CDR3 is CASSVTVASSYNEQFF.

This chain joins TRBV9 and TRBJ1-4. Germline CDR1 SGDLS, CDR2 YYNGEE. This CDR3 has 15 residues. The CDR3 sequence is CASSGGLHVSEKLFF.

This rearrangement joins TRBV20-1 to TRBJ2-2; TCRdb gives TRBD1 as the D gene, but with no DNA this cannot be confirmed. Germline V gene lookup returns CDR1 DFQATT and CDR2 SNEGSKA (reference sequence). This CDR3 is 15 amino acids long. The CDR3 sequence: CSARARDRVIGELFF.

This rearrangement joins TRBV29-1 to TRBJ2-7; TCRdb names TRBD1, which stays unverified in the absence of DNA. The V gene's germline CDR1 is SQVTM and CDR2 ANQGSEA. The CDR3 sequence is 15 residues long. The CDR3 here is CSIEVFGTGDYEQYF.

V is TRBV7-7 and J is TRBJ2-3; with no DNA, the TCRdb D assignment of TRBD1 cannot be verified. From germline, CDR1 is SSHAT and CDR2 FNYEAQ (reference sequence). This CDR3 is 13 amino acids long. CDR3 loop: CASSSSGADTQYF.

V usage is TRBV19 and J usage is TRBJ1-2; TCRdb indicates TRBD1, and absent DNA this call remains unverified. Germline V CDR1 and CDR2: LNHDA, SQIVND (reference sequence). The CDR3 loop spans 12 amino acids. The CDR3 is CASLSSAFGYTF.

This sequence joins TRBV27 and TRBJ2-2; as DNA is missing, the TRBD1 call by TCRdb cannot be tested. The CDR3 extends over 16 amino acids. The germline V gene has CDR1 MNHEY and CDR2 SMNVEV (reference sequence). CDR3 protein: CASSSRDRGYTGELFF.

The rearrangement joins TRBV12-2 to TRBJ2-5. TRBV12-2 is shown as a pseudogene. This CDR3 is built from 14 residues. The CDR3 spells CASRLDRDQETQYF.

The CDR3 protein is CATSRERAGGPDTQYF. The chain couples TRBV15 to TRBJ2-3; TCRdb indicates TRBD2, and absent DNA this call remains unverified. Germline V gene data show CDR1 as LNHNV and CDR2 as YYDKDF (reference sequence). This CDR3 is built from 16 residues.

The V gene is TRBV20-1, the J gene TRBJ1-1; no DNA is available, so the TRBD1 call from TCRdb remains unchecked. Looked up from germline, CDR1 is DFQATT and CDR2 is SNEGSKA (reference sequence). This CDR3 is 15 amino acids long. The CDR3 sequence: CSARDTTGGTSEAFF.

The J gene is TRBJ2-3, the V gene TRBV5-6. The V gene's germline CDR1 is SGHDT and CDR2 YYEEEE. The CDR3 length is 15 residues. CDR3 region: CASSLVFSMADTQYF.

The CDR3 loop reads CASREGRHEKLFF. The rearrangement uses TRBV19 and TRBJ1-4; TCRdb reports TRBD1, a call that lacks DNA to check it against. This CDR3 spans 13 amino acids. Germline V gene sequence: CDR1 LNHDA, CDR2 SQIVND (reference sequence). Using reference TRBV19 and TRBJ1-4 for the parts outside the CDR3, the full variable domain is DGGITQSPKYLFRKEGQNVTLSCEQNLNHDAMYWYRQDPGQGLRLIYYSQIVNDFQKGDIAEGYSVSREKKESFPLTVTSAQKNPTAFYLCASREGRHEKLFFGSGTQLSVL.

The chain employs TRBV13 and TRBJ2-5; TCRdb's assignment of TRBD1 cannot be checked, as there is no DNA. Germline loops: CDR1 PRHDT, CDR2 FYEKMQ (reference sequence). This CDR3 region has 14 residues. The chain's CDR3 is CASSGRGYQETQYF.

The J gene is TRBJ2-3, the V gene TRBV7-9. The CDR3 has 16 amino acids. In germline, CDR1 is SEHNR, CDR2 FQNEAQ (reference sequence). The CDR3 region is CASSDRRTAVPNTQYF.

The chain has TRBV18 and TRBJ1-1; TCRdb outputs TRBD1, but without DNA this stays unchecked. Germline V gene lookup returns CDR1 KGHSH and CDR2 LQKENI. The CDR3 runs 16 residues. CDR3 sequence reads: CASSPWGREMATEAFF. The variable domain in full, with the rest retrieved from reference TRBV18 and TRBJ1-1, is NAGVMQNPRHLVRRRGQEARLRCSPMKGHSHVYWYRQLPEEGLKFMVYLQKENIIDESGMPKERFSAEFPKEGPSILRIQQVVRGDSAAYFCASSPWGREMATEAFFGQGTRLTVV.

The chain has TRBV15 and TRBJ1-5; TCRdb names TRBD1, which stays unverified in the absence of DNA. The CDR3 has 15 residues. CDR1 and CDR2 (germline): LNHNV, YYDKDF (reference sequence). CDR3 in amino acids: CATSARGGSNQPQHF.

This chain's CDR3 is CASSPGSGDHEQYF. The V and J genes are TRBV11-3 and TRBJ2-7; the TRBD1 assignment by TCRdb is unverifiable without DNA. This CDR3 region has 14 residues. CDR1 SGHNT and CDR2 YENEEA come from the germline V gene.